This T cell receptor beta chain was obtained from a study of blood T cell repertoires in COVID-19. Looking at the study overall: Sites across the United States, Italy and Spain contributed samples from acute and convalescent COVID-19. The cDNA or gDNA used as material had been derived from T cells, B-cell-depleted T cells, or PBMCs.

Unmatched junction bases numbered 11, after V lost 4 bases and J lost 8 bases. This CDR3 contains 15 residues. Germline CDR1 is SGDLS and CDR2 is YYNGEE. In the authors' methods: Nucleated cell counts were estimated from reference gene primer amplification. Using immunoSEQ multiplex PCR, the repertoire was profiled, and TCRdb retains in-frame clones only, with some absent. V and J calls and clone size are copied from that table; D and trimming were computed from the DNA. The repertoire holds about 43,000 clones, with approximately 87% as singletons. The chain couples TRBV9 to TRBJ2-1, with 8 bases that match TRBD2. The material sequenced was peripheral blood. The TCR comes from a human donor in a cohort sampled during active COVID-19. CDR3 protein: CASSMVSGGLDEQFF. The DNA of the CDR3 is TGTGCCAGCAGCATGGTATCGGGGGGGTTGGATGAGCAGTTCTTC.